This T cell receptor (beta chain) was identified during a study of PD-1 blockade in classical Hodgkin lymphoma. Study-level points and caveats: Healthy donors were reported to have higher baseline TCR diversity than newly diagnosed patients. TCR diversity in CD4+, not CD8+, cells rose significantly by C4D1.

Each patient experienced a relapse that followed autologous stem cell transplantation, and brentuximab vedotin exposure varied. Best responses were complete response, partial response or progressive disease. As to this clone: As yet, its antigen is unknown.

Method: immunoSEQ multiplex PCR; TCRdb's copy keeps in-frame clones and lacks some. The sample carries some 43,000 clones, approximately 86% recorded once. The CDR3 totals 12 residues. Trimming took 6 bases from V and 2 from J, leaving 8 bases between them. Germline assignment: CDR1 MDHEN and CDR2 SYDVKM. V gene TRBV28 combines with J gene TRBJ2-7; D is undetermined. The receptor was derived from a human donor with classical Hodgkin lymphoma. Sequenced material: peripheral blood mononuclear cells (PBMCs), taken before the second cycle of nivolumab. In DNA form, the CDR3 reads TGTGCCAGCAGATCTACTCCCTACGAGCAGTACTTC. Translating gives CASRSTPYEQYF.